This T cell receptor (beta chain) originates from a study of CD8 T cells in Susac syndrome. Multiple sclerosis controls were treatment-naive patients with stable or active relapsing-remitting disease. The TEMRA cells underwent FACS enrichment, while the CD8+ and CD4+ T cells underwent negative isolation. The CDR3 is 13 residues long. Germline V gives CDR1 SGHVS, CDR2 FNYEAQ. V lost 0 bases, J lost 5 bases, and 5 bases lay in between. Reverse transcription used about 0.45 to 1 ug RNA and random hexamers. An immunoSEQ multiplex PCR amplified TCR beta CDR3 over 54 Vbeta and 13 Jbeta. A single record per CDR3 protein comes from TCRdb applying MiXCR to the immunoSEQ multiplex PCR reads. The sample yields approximately 120,000 distinct CDR3 sequences, more than 85% seen once.

This receptor was obtained from a human donor with multiple sclerosis. Sequencing was carried out using CD8+ T cells from PBMCs. The genes are TRBV7-6 and TRBJ2-1; D not certain. For the CDR3, the DNA is TGTGCCAGCAGCTTAGCGCAGAACAATGAGCAGTTCTTC. It codes for CASSLAQNNEQFF.